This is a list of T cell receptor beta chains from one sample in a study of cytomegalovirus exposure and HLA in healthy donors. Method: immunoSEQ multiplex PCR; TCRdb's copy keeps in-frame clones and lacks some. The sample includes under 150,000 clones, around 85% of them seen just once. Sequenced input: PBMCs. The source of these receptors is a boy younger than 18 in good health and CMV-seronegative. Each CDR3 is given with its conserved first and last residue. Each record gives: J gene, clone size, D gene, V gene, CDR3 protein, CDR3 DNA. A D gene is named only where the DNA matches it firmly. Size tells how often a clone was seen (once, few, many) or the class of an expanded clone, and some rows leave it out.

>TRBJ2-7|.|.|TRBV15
CATSRDGTGDTQQYF
TGTGCCACCAGCAGAGACGGCACCGGGGATACCCAGCAGTACTTC
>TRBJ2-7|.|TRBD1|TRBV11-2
CASSPIGQGYEQYF
TGTGCCAGCAGCCCAATAGGACAGGGCTACGAGCAGTACTTC
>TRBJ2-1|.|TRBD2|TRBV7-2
CASSPLAGETYNEQFF
TGTGCCAGCAGCCCCCTAGCGGGGGAGACCTACAATGAGCAGTTCTTC
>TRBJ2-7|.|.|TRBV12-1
CASGRGRLAGNYEQYF
TGTGCCAGCGGCCGGGGGAGACTAGCGGGAAACTACGAGCAGTACTTC
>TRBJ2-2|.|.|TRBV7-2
CASSLSGPRGFSGELFF
TGTGCCAGCAGCTTATCCGGTCCCAGGGGCTTTTCCGGGGAGCTGTTTTTT
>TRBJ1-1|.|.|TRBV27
CASSFRGGSTEAFF
TGTGCCAGCAGTTTCAGAGGGGGATCAACTGAAGCTTTCTTT
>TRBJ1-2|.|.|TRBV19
CASSSDSLVEGYTF
TGTGCCAGTAGTTCTGACTCTCTCGTTGAGGGCTACACCTTC
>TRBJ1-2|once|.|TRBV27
CASSLWGDGYTF
TGTGCCAGCAGTTTATGGGGGGATGGCTACACCTTC
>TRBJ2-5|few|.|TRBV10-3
CAIRQPHWETQYF
TGTGCCATCAGACAACCCCATTGGGAGACCCAGTACTTC
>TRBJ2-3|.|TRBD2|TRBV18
CASSMTSGGSTDTQYF
TGTGCCAGCTCAATGACTAGCGGGGGCAGCACAGATACGCAGTATTTT
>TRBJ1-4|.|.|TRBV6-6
CASSRSGVGEKLFF
TGTGCCAGCAGCAGATCAGGGGTCGGTGAAAAACTGTTTTTT
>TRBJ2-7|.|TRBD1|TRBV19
CASRRTGLYEQYF
TGTGCCAGTCGAAGGACAGGACTCTACGAGCAGTACTTC
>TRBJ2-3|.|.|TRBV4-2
CASSQVGGSTDTQYF
TGTGCCAGCAGCCAAGTGGGGGGTAGCACAGATACGCAGTATTTT
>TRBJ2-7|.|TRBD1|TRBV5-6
CASSLDRGKYEQYF
TGTGCCAGCAGCTTGGACAGGGGAAAGTACGAGCAGTACTTC
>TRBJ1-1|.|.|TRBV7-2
CASSRTQGGGTEAFF
TGTGCCAGCAGCAGGACACAGGGAGGGGGCACTGAAGCTTTCTTT
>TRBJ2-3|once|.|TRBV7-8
CASSLERLSTDTQYF
TGTGCCAGCAGCTTAGAGAGACTAAGCACAGATACGCAGTATTTT
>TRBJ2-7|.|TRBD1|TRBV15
CATSRGQGIYEQYF
TGTGCCACCAGCAGGGGACAGGGGATTTACGAGCAGTACTTC
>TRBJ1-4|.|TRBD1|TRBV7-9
CASSQPGQGREKLFF
TGTGCCAGCAGCCAACCGGGACAGGGTCGGGAAAAACTGTTTTTT
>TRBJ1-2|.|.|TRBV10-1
CASSAVYSNYGYTF
TGCGCCAGCAGCGCGGTCTACTCTAACTATGGCTACACCTTC
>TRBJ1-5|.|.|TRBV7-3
CASSLRGVRQPQHF
TGTGCCAGCAGCCTAAGGGGCGTTCGGCAGCCCCAGCATTTT
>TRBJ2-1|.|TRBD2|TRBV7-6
CASSFRVAGGDNEQFF
TGTGCCAGCAGCTTTAGGGTAGCGGGGGGTGACAATGAGCAGTTCTTC
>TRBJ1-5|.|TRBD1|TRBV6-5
CASSNRQGNQPQHF
TGTGCCAGCAGCAACCGACAGGGGAATCAGCCCCAGCATTTT
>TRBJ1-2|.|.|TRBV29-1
CSGGDIASYGYTF
TGCAGCGGAGGGGACATAGCGAGCTATGGCTACACCTTC
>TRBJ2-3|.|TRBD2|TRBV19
CASSPGLAGNGYTQYF
TGTGCCAGTAGTCCCGGACTAGCGGGGAACGGGTATACGCAGTATTTT
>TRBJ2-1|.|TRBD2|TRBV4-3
CASSQDLASGNNEQFF
TGCGCCAGCAGCCAAGATTTAGCTAGCGGAAACAATGAGCAGTTCTTC
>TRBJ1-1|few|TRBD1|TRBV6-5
CASSDDRVGTEAFF
TGTGCCAGCAGTGACGACAGGGTTGGCACTGAAGCTTTCTTT
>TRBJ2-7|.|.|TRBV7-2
CASSLGGGVHEQYF
TGTGCCAGCAGCTTAGGAGGCGGGGTCCACGAGCAGTACTTC
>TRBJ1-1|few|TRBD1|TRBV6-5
CASSDRGGEAFF
TGTGCCAGCAGTGACAGGGGAGGGGAAGCTTTCTTT
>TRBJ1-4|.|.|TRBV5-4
CASSLGRREEKLFF
TGTGCCAGCAGCTTGGGGCGGCGGGAAGAAAAACTGTTTTTT
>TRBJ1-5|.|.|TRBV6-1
CASSGTPYQPQHF
TGTGCCAGCAGTGGGACACCTTATCAGCCCCAGCATTTT
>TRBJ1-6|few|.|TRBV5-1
CASSSDPGVDNSPLHF
TGCGCCAGCAGCTCCGACCCCGGGGTCGATAATTCACCCCTCCACTTT
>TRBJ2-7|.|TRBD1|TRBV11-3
CASSPGQGSYEQYF
TGTGCCAGCAGCCCGGGACAGGGCTCCTACGAGCAGTACTTC
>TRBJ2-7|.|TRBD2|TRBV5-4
CASSFYRGGNEQYF
TGTGCCAGCAGCTTCTATCGGGGGGGAAACGAGCAGTACTTC
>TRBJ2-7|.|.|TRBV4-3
CASSQDVRALGVYEQYF
TGCGCCAGCAGCCAAGATGTTAGGGCTCTCGGGGTCTACGAGCAGTACTTC
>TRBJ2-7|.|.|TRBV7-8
CASSLQGYEQYF
TGTGCCAGCAGCTTGCAGGGGTACGAGCAGTACTTC
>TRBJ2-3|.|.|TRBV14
CASSQDTRRTAGDTQYF
TGTGCCAGCAGCCAAGATACGAGGCGGACCGCAGGGGATACGCAGTATTTT
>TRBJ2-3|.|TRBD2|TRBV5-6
CASSPGLAGSTDTQYF
TGTGCCAGCAGCCCCGGACTAGCGGGTAGCACAGATACGCAGTATTTT
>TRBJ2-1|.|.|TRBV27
CASSFRNEQFF
TGTGCCAGCAGTTTCAGGAATGAGCAGTTCTTC
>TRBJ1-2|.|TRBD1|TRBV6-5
CASSYLGDRNYGYTF
TGTGCCAGCAGTTACTTGGGGGACAGAAACTATGGCTACACCTTC